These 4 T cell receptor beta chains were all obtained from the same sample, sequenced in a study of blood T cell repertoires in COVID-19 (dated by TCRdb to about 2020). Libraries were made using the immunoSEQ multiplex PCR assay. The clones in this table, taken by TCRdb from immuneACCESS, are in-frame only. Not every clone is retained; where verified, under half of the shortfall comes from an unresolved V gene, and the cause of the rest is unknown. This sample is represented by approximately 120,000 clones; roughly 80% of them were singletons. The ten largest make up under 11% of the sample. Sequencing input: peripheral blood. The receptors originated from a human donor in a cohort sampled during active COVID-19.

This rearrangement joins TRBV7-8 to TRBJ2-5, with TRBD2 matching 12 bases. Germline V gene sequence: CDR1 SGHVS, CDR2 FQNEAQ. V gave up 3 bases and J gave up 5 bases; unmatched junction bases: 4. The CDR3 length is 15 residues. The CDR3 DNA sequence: TGTGCCAGCAGCTTTCCTAGCGGGGGGGCGGAGACCCAGTACTTC. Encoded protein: CASSFPSGGAETQYF.

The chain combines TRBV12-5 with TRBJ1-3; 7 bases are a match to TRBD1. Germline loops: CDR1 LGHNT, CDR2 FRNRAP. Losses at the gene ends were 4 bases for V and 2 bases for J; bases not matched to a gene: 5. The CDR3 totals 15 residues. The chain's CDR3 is CASGSRDRAGNTIYF. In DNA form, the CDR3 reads TGTGCTAGTGGTTCCCGAGACAGGGCTGGAAACACCATATATTTT. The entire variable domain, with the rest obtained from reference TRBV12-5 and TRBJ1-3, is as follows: DARVTQTPRHKVTEMGQEVTMRCQPILGHNTVFWYRQTMMQGLELLAYFRNRAPLDDSGMPKDRFSAEMPDATLATLKIQPSEPRDSAVYFCASGSRDRAGNTIYFGEGSWLTVV.

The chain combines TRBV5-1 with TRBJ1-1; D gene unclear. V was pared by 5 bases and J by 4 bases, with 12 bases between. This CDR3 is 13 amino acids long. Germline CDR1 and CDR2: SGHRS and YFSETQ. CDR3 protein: CASRTRGGTEAFF. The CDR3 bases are TGCGCCAGCAGAACCCGGGGTGGCACTGAAGCTTTCTTT. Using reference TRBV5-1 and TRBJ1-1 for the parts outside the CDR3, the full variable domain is KAGVTQTPRYLIKTRGQQVTLSCSPISGHRSVSWYQQTPGQGLQFLFEYFSETQRNKGNFPGRFSGRQFSNSRSEMNVSTLELGDSALYLCASRTRGGTEAFFGQGTRLTVV.

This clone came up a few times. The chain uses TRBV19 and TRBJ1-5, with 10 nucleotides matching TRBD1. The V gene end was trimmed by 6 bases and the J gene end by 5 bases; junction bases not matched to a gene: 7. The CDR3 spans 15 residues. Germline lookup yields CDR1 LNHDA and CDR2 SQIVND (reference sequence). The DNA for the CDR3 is TGTGCCAGTAGCCCCATTGACAGGGGGCATCAGCCCCAGCATTTT. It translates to CASSPIDRGHQPQHF.